This passage covers 9 T cell receptor beta chains from one sample sequenced in a study of blood T cell repertoires in COVID-19. Repertoires were generated with immunoSEQ multiplex PCR, while TCRdb's copy carries only in-frame clones and drops some. The sample holds about 34,000 clones, around 77% seen once. The sequencing sample was made of peripheral blood. All receptors come from a human donor in a cohort sampled during active COVID-19.

V is TRBV15 and J is TRBJ2-1; 9 positions match TRBD2. Germline V gene data show CDR1 as LNHNV and CDR2 as YYDKDF (reference sequence). Unmatched junction bases numbered 6, after V lost 7 bases and J lost 5 bases. The CDR3 has 14 residues. CDR3 nucleotide sequence: TGTGCCACCACGTGGGCGGGAGGGAACAATGAGCAGTTCTTC. It encodes CATTWAGGNNEQFF. Together with reference TRBV15 and TRBJ2-1, the CDR3 gives the full variable domain: DAMVIQNPRYQVTQFGKPVTLSCSQTLNHNVMYWYQQKSSQAPKLLFHYYDKDFNNEADTPDNFQSRRPNTSFCFLDIRSPGLGDTAMYLCATTWAGGNNEQFFGPGTRLTVL.

The rearrangement uses TRBV3-1 (or the pseudogene TRBV3-2) and TRBJ2-7; the D is unclear. The CDR3 extends over 12 amino acids. Germline V gene lookup returns CDR1 LGHDT and CDR2 YNNKEL (reference sequence). Deletions cut 5 bases from V and 2 bases from J, with 7 bases between. CDR3 residues: CASSSSTYEQYF. CDR3 sequence (DNA): TGTGCCAGCAGCTCAAGCACCTACGAGCAGTACTTC.

The gene calls are TRBV5-8 and TRBJ1-2, with TRBD1 matching over 7 bases. The trim removed 3 bases at V and 5 bases at J, leaving 10 bases unmatched. This CDR3 is built from 15 residues. Germline CDR1 and CDR2: SGHTS and YDEGEE. CDR3 loop: CASSWTDRISYGYTF. The CDR3 DNA reads TGTGCCAGCAGCTGGACGGACAGGATATCTTATGGCTACACCTTC.

Only one count was recorded for this clone. The CDR3 region is CASSARTGWNTEAFF. CDR3 sequence (DNA): TGTGCCAGCAGCGCCCGGACAGGGTGGAACACTGAAGCTTTCTTT. The chain employs TRBV5-6 and TRBJ1-1; the match to TRBD1 covers 8 bases. The germline V gene encodes CDR1 SGHDT and CDR2 YYEEEE. CDR3 length: 15 residues. J was trimmed by 1 base and V by 4 bases; bases with no gene match: 6. Based on the CDR3 plus reference TRBV5-6 and TRBJ1-1, the full variable domain is DAGVTQSPTHLIKTRGQQVTLRCSPKSGHDTVSWYQQALGQGPQFIFQYYEEEERQRGNFPDRFSGHQFPNYSSELNVNALLLGDSALYLCASSARTGWNTEAFFGQGTRLTVV.

The chain links TRBV7-2 to TRBJ2-3; 16 positions agree with TRBD2. This CDR3 is built from 19 residues. Germline assignment: CDR1 SGHTA and CDR2 FQGNSA. The ends lost 2 bases at V and 2 bases at J; junction bases unmatched: 7. The CDR3 nucleotides read TGTGCCAGCAGCTTACCCGGGACTAGCGGGAGGGGATACACAGATACGCAGTATTTT. It yields the protein CASSLPGTSGRGYTDTQYF. The full variable domain, its missing parts supplied by reference TRBV7-2 and TRBJ2-3, is GAGVSQSPSNKVTEKGKDVELRCDPISGHTALYWYRQSLGQGLEFLIYFQGNSAPDKSGLPSDRFSAERTGGSVSTLTIQRTQQEDSAVYLCASSLPGTSGRGYTDTQYFGPGTRLTVL.

The genes are TRBV28 and TRBJ2-7, with TRBD1 as a possible D gene (6 bases). Germline lookup yields CDR1 MDHEN and CDR2 SYDVKM. With 1 base removed from V and 2 bases from J, the gap between germline ends came to 9 bases. CDR3 size: 14 residues. CDR3 in DNA: TGTGCCAGCAGTTTATTCAGACAGGCCTACGAGCAGTACTTC. It specifies CASSLFRQAYEQYF.

V and J are TRBV18 and TRBJ2-7; D might be TRBD2 (6 bases). V gave up 3 bases and J gave up 6 bases, with 12 bases separating them. There are 13 residues in the CDR3. The germline gives CDR1 KGHSH, CDR2 LQKENI. The DNA of the CDR3 is TGTGCCAGCTCACCTCAGGAGGGCCTCGAGCAGTACTTC. Amino acid sequence: CASSPQEGLEQYF.

The rearrangement uses TRBV9 and TRBJ2-3, with no clear D. The germline V gene encodes CDR1 SGDLS and CDR2 YYNGEE. The CDR3 runs 16 residues. Trimming removed 0 bases at V and 3 bases at J, with 14 bases between. CDR3 coding DNA: TGTGCCAGCAGCGTAGGCACTCACCGAGAGACAGATACGCAGTATTTT. This gives the protein CASSVGTHRETDTQYF.

The chain recombines TRBV11-2 with TRBJ2-1; TRBD2 matches 9 bases. V shed 1 base and J 7 bases; nucleotides not matched to a gene: 8. Germline CDR1 SGHAT, CDR2 FQNNGV. The CDR3 has 16 residues. The chain's CDR3 is CASSLGPAGGYNEQFF. The CDR3 nucleotides are TGTGCCAGCAGCTTAGGCCCAGCGGGAGGTTATAATGAGCAGTTCTTC.